These 32 T cell receptor beta chains came from one sample sequenced in a study of metastatic and nonmetastatic thyroid tumors (TCRdb year 2020). Library prep was done by PCR. TCRdb records Illumina HiSeq 4000 as the sequencer. Using fastp at Q25 and MiXCR, TCRdb reprocessed the public reads and kept productive beta chains. The sample table records approximately 90,000 clones; roughly 8.6% of these occur just once. The ten biggest clones cover around 8.5% of the sample. No patient had received any treatment before thyroid surgery. Sequenced material: blood. These receptors originate from a female donor with papillary thyroid cancer or a benign thyroid nodule (not recorded which). Some clones in this sample may be carry-over from other donors' samples.

The table lists this clone with many counts. V gene TRBV6-1 combines with J gene TRBJ2-4; 9 bases are a match to TRBD1. The germline gives CDR1 MNHNS, CDR2 SASEGT. V lost 8 bases to trimming and J lost 6 bases; unmatched junction nucleotides: 11. CDR3 length equals 15 residues. The chain's CDR3 is CASLRTRTGVNIQYF. In nucleotides, the CDR3 is TGTGCCAGCCTCCGAACCAGGACAGGGGTAAACATTCAGTACTTC.

This clone was seen many times. The J gene is TRBJ1-1, the V gene TRBV19, with D perhaps TRBD1 (6 bases). The CDR3 contains 14 residues. CDR1 LNHDA and CDR2 SQIVND come from the germline V gene (reference sequence). Between the trimmed V and J ends, which lost 6 bases and 0 bases, there was a span of 11 bases. This CDR3 reads CASSPGHLNTEAFF. The DNA of the CDR3 is TGTGCCAGTAGCCCGGGACACCTGAACACTGAAGCTTTCTTT.

This clone was seen repeatedly, ten times or more. J is TRBJ1-1 and V is TRBV12-3 or TRBV12-4; the D gene is possibly TRBD1 (5 bases). V was trimmed by 5 bases and J by 1 base, leaving 14 bases between them. The CDR3 runs 15 residues. CDR3 DNA: TGTGCCAGCAGTCCCCGGGGGGGGACGAACACTGAAGCTTTCTTT. Its protein is CASSPRGGTNTEAFF.

At least ten counts were recorded for this clone. The chain is built from TRBV2 and TRBJ2-7, with TRBD1 matching 8 bases. The V and J ends lost 7 bases and 3 bases, in that order; junction bases with no gene match: 17. The CDR3 runs to 17 residues. Germline CDR1 reads SNHLY; CDR2 reads FYNNEI. CDR3 nucleotide sequence: TGTGCCAGCACTTCGGAGGCAACCGGGACAGGAGTCTACGAGCAGTACTTC. It specifies CASTSEATGTGVYEQYF.

At least ten counts were recorded for this clone. This chain uses TRBV13 with TRBJ2-5, with 9 bases aligning to TRBD2. J gave up 5 bases and V 5 bases, and 18 bases lay outside the gene matches. CDR3 length: 18 amino acids. Germline V gene sequence: CDR1 PRHDT, CDR2 FYEKMQ (reference sequence). As DNA, the CDR3 is TGTGCCAGCAGCACGGGGGGACTAAGCGGGGGGACGAAGGAGACCCAGTACTTC. Amino acids: CASSTGGLSGGTKETQYF. Using reference TRBV13 and TRBJ2-5 for the parts outside the CDR3, the full variable domain is AAGVIQSPRHLIKEKRETATLKCYPIPRHDTVYWYQQGPGQDPQFLISFYEKMQSDKGSIPDRFSAQQFSDYHSELNMSSLELGDSALYFCASSTGGLSGGTKETQYFGPGTRLLVL.

Only a few counts were recorded for this clone. The chain links TRBV7-8 to TRBJ2-7, with a tentative D call TRBD2 (5 bases). The V gene's germline CDR1 is SGHVS and CDR2 FQNEAQ. The V end was cut by 5 bases, the J end by 3 bases, with 17 bases between. The CDR3 loop spans 15 amino acids. The CDR3 DNA reads TGTGCCAGCAGCCCCGGACTCGGCCCCTACTACGAGCAGTACTTC. Translating gives CASSPGLGPYYEQYF.

The chain recombines TRBV18 with TRBJ1-2; maybe TRBD1 (6 bases). Germline V CDR1 and CDR2: KGHSH, LQKENI. The CDR3 consists of 11 residues. Trimming left V 6 bases short and J 7 bases short, with 9 bases between. The CDR3 nucleotides are TGTGCCAGCTCCCCAGGGGTTGGCTACACCTTC. As protein: CASSPGVGYTF.

This clone was counted ten times or more. The rearrangement joins TRBV6-2 or TRBV6-3 to TRBJ1-5; TRBD1 is a possible D gene (5 bases). The germline V and J ends were trimmed by 1 base and 2 bases, with 9 bases remaining between them. CDR1 MNHEY and CDR2 SVGEGT come from the germline V gene. The CDR3 has 15 residues. CDR3 DNA: TGTGCCAGCAGTTACTGGCAGGGTGGCAATCAGCCCCAGCATTTT. This codes for CASSYWQGGNQPQHF.

V and J are TRBV10-3 and TRBJ2-5; 8 nucleotides agree with TRBD1. The CDR3 runs 12 residues. The junction had 6 bases not matched to a gene; V was cut back by 10 bases and J by 5 bases. Germline CDR1 ENHRY, CDR2 SYGVKD. The CDR3 sequence: CATSWTGETQYF. Here the CDR3 DNA reads TGTGCCACTTCCTGGACAGGGGAGACCCAGTACTTC.

At least ten counts were recorded for this clone. One junction end disagrees with the germline gene, perhaps due to a read error. The chain is built from TRBV3-1 and TRBJ2-1; TRBD1 or TRBD2 may be the D gene (5 bases each). The CDR3 consists of 12 residues. Germline-derived CDR1 and CDR2 are LGHDT and YNNKEL (reference sequence). The CDR3, as DNA: TGTGCCAGCAGCCAAGGACGGGGCGCTTACATTTTC. Residues: CASSQGRGAYIF.

This clone was seen many times. The rearrangement uses TRBV5-1 and TRBJ2-6; D is unclear. The ends were cut back, 2 bases at V and 1 base at J, with 10 bases in the middle. The V gene's germline CDR1 is SGHRS and CDR2 YFSETQ. This CDR3 comprises 16 residues. CDR3 amino acids: CASSLGPVSGANVLTF. CDR3 DNA: TGCGCCAGCAGCTTAGGACCCGTATCTGGGGCCAACGTCCTGACTTTC.

This clone was seen a few times. This may be a read error, as it is one base from a much larger clone. The chain joins TRBV24-1 to TRBJ2-5; D may be TRBD1 (6 bases). CDR1 and CDR2 (germline): KGHDR, SFDVKD. V was clipped by 8 bases and J by 2 bases, with 17 bases between them. The CDR3 length is 15 residues. CDR3 amino acids: CATIDRDTTQETQYF. CDR3 in DNA: TGTGCCACCATTGACCGGGACACCACTCAAGAGACCCAGTACTTC.

This clone was counted only a few times. V gene TRBV19 combines with J gene TRBJ1-5, with TRBD1 as a possible D gene (5 bases). CDR3 length equals 14 residues. Trimming cost V 5 bases and J 4 bases, with 12 bases left between them. Per germline, CDR1 LNHDA and CDR2 SQIVND (reference sequence). Here the CDR3 reads CASSLQGGNQPQHF. The CDR3 DNA is TGTGCCAGTAGTCTCCAGGGAGGGAATCAGCCCCAGCATTTT.

This clone has at least ten counts. The chain recombines TRBV6-5 with TRBJ2-1; 11 bases match TRBD2. This CDR3 region has 18 residues. Germline V gene lookup returns CDR1 MNHEY and CDR2 SVGAGI. The ends lost 7 bases at V and 3 bases at J; junction bases unmatched: 14. The chain's CDR3 is CASTLLTGTSGGYNEQFF. In DNA, the CDR3 is TGTGCCAGCACTCTACTAACCGGAACTAGCGGGGGCTACAATGAGCAGTTCTTC.

The chain joins TRBV28 to TRBJ1-2; TRBD1 matches at 8 bases. Germline V lookup: CDR1 MDHEN, CDR2 SYDVKM. V shed 8 bases and J 6 bases; nucleotides not matched to a gene: 8. The CDR3 is 13 amino acids. The CDR3 coding sequence is TGTGCCAGCGACCGGTCAGGGGGCAATGGCTACACCTTC. Translating gives CASDRSGGNGYTF.

This clone was observed many times. V and J are TRBV12-3 or TRBV12-4 and TRBJ2-2, with a weak D call TRBD2 (6 bases). Trimming stripped 2 bases from V and 2 bases from J, with 9 bases between. This CDR3 is 15 amino acids long. CDR3 amino acids: CASSLLGGNTGELFF. The CDR3 nucleotides read TGTGCCAGCAGTTTACTCGGGGGTAACACCGGGGAGCTGTTTTTT.

Comment on this clone: This may arise from a read error, as a much more abundant clone is one base away. The CDR3 spells CASSPGGGVAFF. The DNA for the CDR3 is TGTGCCAGCAGCCCCGGGGGGGGTGTAGCTTTCTTT. The rearrangement joins TRBV9 to TRBJ1-1, with a possible D match to TRBD1 (5 bases). The CDR3 is 12 amino acids. Trimming shortened V by 4 bases and J by 10 bases, and 14 bases separated the two germline ends. From germline, CDR1 is SGDLS and CDR2 YYNGEE.

A few counts support this clone. V and J are TRBV13 and TRBJ2-2; D is tentatively TRBD1 or TRBD2 (6 bases each). Germline assignment: CDR1 PRHDT and CDR2 FYEKMQ (reference sequence). The CDR3 covers 15 residues. V was trimmed by 5 bases and J by 4 bases, leaving 14 bases between them. The CDR3 spells CASSTGGLSTGELFF. CDR3 DNA sequence: TGTGCCAGCAGCACTGGGGGGCTGAGCACCGGGGAGCTGTTTTTT.

The table lists this clone with many counts. The chain carries TRBV4-2 and TRBJ2-5; 8 nucleotides match TRBD1. This CDR3 has 15 residues. Germline CDR1 LGHNA, CDR2 YNFKEQ. V lost 0 bases to trimming and J lost 5 bases; unmatched junction nucleotides: 5. The CDR3 spells CASSQDDRGRETQYF. The CDR3 nucleotides read TGTGCCAGCAGCCAAGATGACAGGGGCCGGGAGACCCAGTACTTC.

This chain joins TRBV7-2 and TRBJ1-3; tentative D call: TRBD1 (5 bases). This CDR3 spans 15 amino acids. V was cut by 1 base and J by 3 bases, with 10 bases left in between. Germline V gene data show CDR1 as SGHTA and CDR2 as FQGNSA. The chain's CDR3 is CASSLEGFGGNTIYF. The CDR3 DNA follows: TGTGCCAGCAGCTTAGAGGGGTTTGGTGGAAACACCATATATTTT.

This clone was found many times. V usage is TRBV12-3 or TRBV12-4 and J usage is TRBJ1-2; 7 bases agree with TRBD1. With V trimmed by 4 bases and J by 8 bases, 7 bases remained unmatched. This CDR3 has 13 amino acids. The CDR3 is CASSSGQLRGYTF. The CDR3 bases are TGTGCCAGCAGTTCGGGACAGCTACGGGGCTACACCTTC.

This clone has a count of ten or more. The rearrangement joins TRBV7-9 to TRBJ2-7; D is ambiguous. Between the trimmed V and J ends, which lost 7 bases and 7 bases, there was a span of 11 bases. Germline V gene sequence: CDR1 SEHNR, CDR2 FQNEAQ (reference sequence). There are 11 residues in the CDR3. This CDR3 is CASTRGEEQYF. CDR3 coding DNA: TGTGCCAGCACGCGTGGAGAAGAGCAGTACTTC.

The CDR3 protein is CASSYSSVDPLPSYNEQFF. CDR3 DNA: TGTGCCAGCAGCTACTCTAGCGTAGACCCGCTTCCATCCTACAATGAGCAGTTCTTC. The chain links TRBV13 to TRBJ2-1, with D possibly being TRBD2 (6 bases). Deletions cut 4 bases from V and 1 base from J, with 23 bases between. CDR1 is PRHDT and CDR2 is FYEKMQ in the germline V gene (reference sequence). The CDR3 is made up of 19 amino acids.

Note on this clone: At one end the junction does not follow the germline gene, possibly because of a read error. The chain recombines TRBV7-3 with TRBJ1-1; the D is unclear. Per germline, CDR1 SGHTA and CDR2 FQGTGA. CDR3 size: 14 residues. The CDR3 spells CASILMGSSTEAFF. The CDR3 coding sequence is TGTGCCAGCATCTTAATGGGGAGTTCCACTGAAGCTTTCTTT.

This clone was counted ten times or more. The rearrangement uses TRBV12-3 or TRBV12-4 and TRBJ1-2; D possibly corresponds to TRBD1 (6 bases). V was shortened by 5 bases and J by 5 bases, with 18 bases between the two germline ends. There are 15 residues in the CDR3. The CDR3 reads CASSPRTQGQYGYTF. DNA of the CDR3: TGTGCCAGCAGTCCACGGACTCAGGGGCAGTATGGCTACACCTTC.

This chain uses TRBV20-1 with TRBJ2-3; D is unresolved. This CDR3 region has 15 residues. V shed 6 bases and J shed 6 bases, with 22 bases lying between them. Germline CDR1 reads DFQATT; CDR2 reads SNEGSKA (reference sequence). The CDR3 loop is CSAPQDPARADTQYF. DNA for the CDR3: TGCAGTGCGCCACAAGACCCAGCCCGAGCGGATACGCAGTATTTT.

The rearrangement links TRBV5-1 to TRBJ2-7; 10 nucleotides line up with TRBD1. The germline V gene has CDR1 SGHRS and CDR2 YFSETQ. The V gene end was trimmed by 4 bases and the J gene end by 6 bases; junction bases not matched to a gene: 10. The CDR3 is made up of 15 amino acids. The CDR3: CASSHDRGRGGEQYF. The CDR3 nucleotides read TGCGCCAGCAGCCACGACAGGGGGCGAGGGGGCGAGCAGTACTTC.

This clone was observed many times. The chain couples TRBV7-2 to TRBJ2-2; TRBD1 is a possible D gene (5 bases). Looked up from germline, CDR1 is SGHTA and CDR2 is FQGNSA. Trimming removed 5 bases at V and 1 base at J, with 11 bases between. The CDR3 consists of 15 residues. The CDR3 bases are TGTGCCAGCAGCCCTGGAAGGGGGAACACCGGGGAGCTGTTTTTT. The encoded protein is CASSPGRGNTGELFF.

This clone was recorded at least ten times. The chain joins TRBV3-1 to TRBJ2-5; 9 nucleotides agree with TRBD2. This CDR3 is built from 14 residues. CDR1 and CDR2 (germline): LGHDT, YNNKEL (reference sequence). The J segment lost 7 bases and the V segment lost 4 bases, leaving 7 bases of the junction unmatched. The CDR3 protein is CASSPGGGAGTQYF. CDR3 sequence (DNA): TGTGCCAGCAGCCCCGGCGGGGGGGCAGGGACCCAGTACTTC.

The chain has TRBV7-2 and TRBJ2-3, with TRBD2 as a possible D gene (5 bases). Germline assignment: CDR1 SGHTA and CDR2 FQGNSA. Trimming stripped 0 bases from V and 2 bases from J, with 12 bases between. This CDR3 has 16 residues. In DNA, the CDR3 is TGTGCCAGCAGCTTAGCTCCCCTCGGACTCACAGATACGCAGTATTTT. Residues: CASSLAPLGLTDTQYF.

This clone appeared a few times. The rearrangement links TRBV6-1 to TRBJ2-1, with 8 bases aligning to TRBD1. With V trimmed by 7 bases and J by 7 bases, 12 bases remained unmatched. The CDR3 is 15 residues long. CDR1 and CDR2 (germline): MNHNS, SASEGT. For the CDR3, the DNA is TGTGCCAGCACTCCCCAAGGGACAGGCCGGAATGAGCAGTTCTTC. Residues: CASTPQGTGRNEQFF.

The chain has TRBV12-3 or TRBV12-4 and TRBJ2-5; 13 bases line up with TRBD2. Trimming cost V 5 bases and J 7 bases; bases outside gene matches: 10. The CDR3 is 16 residues long. The CDR3 DNA follows: TGTGCCAGCAGTCAGGGACTAGCGGGGAAATTAGGGACCCAGTACTTC. This sequence encodes CASSQGLAGKLGTQYF.